This entry is about one TCR beta chain. Its binding antigen is unknown. These data belong to a study of cytomegalovirus exposure and HLA in healthy donors (dated by TCRdb to about 2017). For context, the study as a whole: According to an earlier analysis of 550 to 750 of the donors, about 190 million T cells yielded 90 million to 130 million unique TCR beta sequences and around 280 Gb of sequence data. Roughly 300 gigabases of sequencing data and roughly 90 million unique TCR sequences were included in an early release covering around 650 HLA-typed donors. Of the 398 genotyped donors, over 80% were placed in the genetic ancestry cluster associated with self-reported Caucasian donors. The study aimed to test whether signatures of past pathogen exposure could be identified by cataloging public T cell receptors. The study used immunosequencing to profile the T cell repertoires of several hundred subjects and linked those repertoires to cytomegalovirus serostatus. A separate validation cohort of 90 to 150 different subjects was used in addition to the approximately 700-subject first cohort. High-throughput TCR immunosequencing, statistical association of individual TCRs with disease status, and machine learning were combined to predict cytomegalovirus infection status. A later analysis re-analyzed previously published TCR beta repertoires from hundreds of donors and added high-resolution HLA genotyping to study TCR occurrence patterns. The later analysis used no new phenotypic data to find candidate immune exposures, relying instead on TCR beta sequences and their occurrence across donors. An earlier analysis of 587 of the donors used high-throughput TCR beta sequencing to judge whether each TCR beta V gene segment behaved as functional or pseudogenic. Donor age, sex, ethnicity and CMV serostatus were compiled together with the repertoire data. Genome-wide SNP genotypes for about 65% of the roughly 700 donors were used in a later genetic analysis, which treated that subset as a discovery cohort. All discovery cohort repertoires had been generated on a single sequencing platform. Class I and class II HLA loci were covered by the typing at four-digit resolution. The number of donors typed differed by locus, with about 629-640 for A, B, C, DRB1 and DQB1, roughly 520 for DQA1, approximately 570 for DPA1, and 472 for DPB1. Four to six DR-DQ haplotypes were handled as single units for association and clustering, since linkage in the cohort was strong. Across around 400 genotyped donors of the cohort, an average of about 200,000 unique TCR beta nucleotide sequences per donor were sequenced, and roughly a sixth of those sequences were non-productive. Study-wide findings and limitations: It was suggested by the authors that the approach could potentially be generalized to other disease states and immunological phenotypes. A further reported finding was that TCR beta sequences accurately predicted the HLA-A and HLA-B alleles for most subjects in the first cohort. In an earlier analysis of approximately 590 of the donors, most TCR beta V segments appeared in productive rearrangements about 90% or about 30% of the time, broadly matching IMGT annotations. Compared with equally common non-associated chains, HLA-associated TCR beta chains in a later analysis were more clonally expanded and had lower generation probabilities. Because counts were too low, seventeen rarely observed V segments, including chromosome 9 orphons, were excluded from the earlier analysis of around 640 of the donors. The classifier was reported to diagnose cytomegalovirus status with high specificity and sensitivity in both the original and validation cohorts. Some IMGT-functional V segments, including TRBV6-2 and TRBV6-3, could not be told apart with the 87-base-pair reads, so those segments were excluded. Most CMV-associated TCR beta chains appeared to be HLA-restricted in a later analysis, and the HLA associations seemed to be driven largely by CMV exposure. In a later analysis, several top co-occurrence clusters were reported to appear linked to parvovirus B19, influenza, CMV and Epstein-Barr virus. Specific HLA alleles were associated with 15,000 to 20,000 TCR beta sequences at a false discovery rate of 0.05 in a later analysis. V-gene and J-gene trimming of TCR beta chains was associated with a missense DCLRE1C variant in a later genetic analysis, and the association was replicated in an independent cohort. Correlated functional status among segregating V segments might be attributable to linkage disequilibrium, but an unknown experimental factor could not be ruled out. When HLA alleles, especially DR and DQ, strongly co-occurred, TCR associations were difficult to assign to individual alleles. Roughly uniform sequencing depth across donors was assumed in presence/absence analyses, although this assumption may not hold. A group of highly shared sequence variants was considered likely to be a technical artifact of the sequencing pipeline. The study listed 150 to 200 TCR beta chains as associated with cytomegalovirus. While some public TCRs were present in many individuals, most TCR sequences turned up only very rarely across donors. According to a later analysis, TCR association rates differed among HLA loci, with DRB1 alleles showing the most associated TCRs and HLA-C alleles showing the fewest. For the cohort, immune exposure information was limited to CMV serostatus. In vitro tests confirmed that a few of the cytomegalovirus-associated TCR beta chains recognize cytomegalovirus antigens. In a later genetic analysis, fewer N-insertions in productive TCRs were reported among donors in an Asian-associated ancestry cluster than the 666-donor mean. Because HLA typing was unavailable for some donors at each locus, only the typed subset was used in association tests. Only TCR beta chains were sequenced in this cohort, and the absence of alpha or paired-chain data limited detectable features.

The cohort consisted of hundreds of healthy bone marrow donors. All cohort members were sampled while nominally healthy, although unrecorded immune exposures were likely present. The donor tested CMV seropositive, placing the donor among the approximately 290 seropositive members of the cohort. Each donor provided a peripheral blood sample, and peripheral blood mononuclear cells were used for TCR beta sequencing. Genomic DNA extraction from the blood cell samples was performed with the Qiagen DNeasy Blood Extraction Kit. Libraries came from the immunoSEQ multiplex PCR assay. For the multiplex PCR, a mixture combining 60 forward primers for TCR Vbeta segments and 13 reverse primers for TCR Jbeta segments was used. The CDR3 region of rearranged TCR beta genes was amplified from genomic DNA with a multiplex PCR assay. The amplified TCR beta libraries were sequenced on the Illumina HiSeq System as 87-base-pair reads. As for the authors' bioinformatics: Across the 600 to 700 repertoires, a later analysis counted 60 million to 90 million unique TCR beta chains, roughly 11 million of which were shared by at least two donors. A nearest-neighbor algorithm error-corrected the raw reads and collapsed the reads into unique sequences, merging closely related sequences to remove PCR and sequencing errors. CDR3 sequences were aligned to IMGT reference sequences to assign V, D and J gene segments. For a sequence to be retained, a match of at least six nucleotides to both a V gene segment and a J gene segment was required. Rearrangements were called productive when the CDR3 lacked stop codons and stayed in frame with V and J; all others were non-productive. Following IMGT convention, CDR3 was defined as the stretch from the second conserved V-encoded cysteine up to the conserved J-encoded phenylalanine. The earlier analysis of some 540 of the donors excluded any sequence lacking an unambiguous match to a single V gene segment. An earlier analysis of 587 of the donors classified V segments as functional when productive rearrangements were above 56.7% and as segregating when the standard deviation between donors was above 5%. A statistical classification framework was built for diagnosing cytomegalovirus status from the catalog of TCR beta chain sequences. In a later analysis, V and J genes were assigned by comparing TCR nucleotide sequences against IMGT/GENE-DB human TR gene sequences. A later analysis assigned CDR3 sequences and most-parsimonious VDJ recombination scenarios with the TCRdist pipeline. In a later analysis, each TCR beta chain was defined by its CDR3 amino acid sequence together with its V-gene family, and reads without a unique V-gene family were excluded. A later analysis removed 500 to 650 highly shared, low-generation-probability nucleotide sequences to deal with suspected cross-contamination and a sequencing artifact. In a later analysis, a clonal expansion index for each public chain was calculated from normalized within-repertoire ranks of inferred template counts. Generation probabilities in a later analysis came from a VDJ recombination model fitted to out-of-frame rearrangements, and those results were checked against IGoR. In a later analysis, hypergeometric tests were used to score TCR-TCR, TCR-HLA and TCR-CMV co-occurrence, with a repertoire-size bias correction applied to TCR pairs. A later analysis estimated false discovery rates by permuting HLA or CMV assignments 20 times. In a later analysis, co-occurring TCRs were grouped with DBSCAN, and TCRdist sequence similarity was added when clustering was performed within HLA-allele-positive subsets. Co-occurrence clustering excluded repertoires with fewer than 30,000 or more than 120,000 public chains, plus five with anomalous nucleotide sharing. TCRdb holds this immuneACCESS table with in-frame rearrangements only. Some clones are missing; in checked studies, unresolved V genes explain under half, and the rest has no known cause. Clone size and V and J calls were adopted from that table, with D and trimming inferred from the DNA. The sample's clone listing holds over 60,000 clones. In total, the top ten clones hold 6.5% to 9.5% of the sample.

From a lookup of the germline V gene, CDR1 and CDR2 are MNHNS and SASEGT. From its cysteine to its phenylalanine, the CDR3 spans 13 amino acids. Of the read, only the CDR3 DNA is kept; its 39 bases are in frame from base 1. Cut back by 1 base and 8 bases, the V and J ends lie 8 bases apart. The specimen was PBMCs. This receptor was identified in a female donor in good health and CMV-seropositive. The rearranged segments are TRBV6-1 and TRBJ1-4, and TRBD1 may be the D gene, going by 5 matching bases. The CDR3 protein sequence reads: CASSEVGREKLFF. In nucleotides, the sequence is TGTGCCAGCAGTGAAGTGGGGCGGGAAAAACTGTTTTTT.